The 22 T cell receptor beta chains given below trace back to one sample, sequenced in a study of shared clonotypes between healthy human individuals (TCRdb year 2020). The library was produced with the immunoSEQ multiplex PCR assay. Not all clones reach the TCRdb copy of this immuneACCESS table, which keeps in-frame sequences only. Checked studies attribute under half of the gap to unresolved V genes and leave the rest unexplained. Counted in this sample were roughly 2.5 million clones; approximately 90% of them appeared once. The ten top clones hold more than 0.12% of the sample. Sample: naive CD4+ T cells sorted from blood. The cell subset or site label corresponds to: CD45RA+ positively selected. These receptors originate from a young man in good health.

Only one count was recorded for this clone. V and J are TRBV7-9 and TRBJ1-5; 8 positions agree with TRBD1. CDR3 size: 16 residues. Trimming removed 2 bases from V and 2 bases from J; junction bases left unmatched: 5. CDR1 and CDR2 from the germline V gene are SEHNR and FQNEAQ (reference sequence). CDR3 protein: CASSLYTGGRNQPQHF. The CDR3 coding sequence is TGTGCCAGCAGCTTATACACAGGGGGGCGCAATCAGCCCCAGCATTTT. Variable domain in full (rest from reference TRBV7-9 and TRBJ1-5): DTGVSQNPRHKITKRGQNVTFRCDPISEHNRLYWYRQTLGQGPEFLTYFQNEAQLEKSRLLSDRFSAERPKGSFSTLEIQRTEQGDSAMYLCASSLYTGGRNQPQHFGDGTRLSIL.

The CDR3 nucleotides are TGTGCCAGCAGCTTGAATCAGGGGATCCAAGAGACCCAGTACTTC. Protein: CASSLNQGIQETQYF. V gene TRBV5-6 combines with J gene TRBJ2-5, with D maybe TRBD1 (6 bases). CDR1 and CDR2 from the germline V gene are SGHDT and YYEEEE. Trimming cost V 1 base and J 1 base, with 11 bases left between them. The CDR3 covers 15 residues.

The chain uses TRBV19 and TRBJ1-1; D is perhaps TRBD1 (6 bases). The germline CDR1 and CDR2 sequences are LNHDA and SQIVND (reference sequence). V was trimmed by 5 bases and J by 0 bases, leaving 13 bases between them. The CDR3 runs 15 residues. CDR3 protein: CASSRGLSVNTEAFF. In DNA form, the CDR3 reads TGTGCCAGTAGTCGGGGGCTAAGTGTGAACACTGAAGCTTTCTTT.

The V and J genes are TRBV5-4 and TRBJ1-6, with a weak D call TRBD1 (6 bases). Germline V CDR1 and CDR2: SGHNT, YYREEE (reference sequence). V shed 4 bases and J shed 10 bases, with 18 bases lying between them. The CDR3 runs 15 residues. CDR3 sequence (DNA): TGTGCCAGCAGCACCTCGGACACCGACAGGTCACCCCTCCACTTT. Its protein product is CASSTSDTDRSPLHF. The full variable domain, its missing parts supplied by reference TRBV5-4 and TRBJ1-6, is ETGVTQSPTHLIKTRGQQVTLRCSSQSGHNTVSWYQQALGQGPQFIFQYYREEENGRGNFPPRFSGLQFPNYSSELNVNALELDDSALYLCASSTSDTDRSPLHFGNGTRLTVT.

The V and J genes are TRBV19 and TRBJ1-5; D gene uncertain. The CDR3 length is 15 residues. Between the trimmed V and J ends, which lost 6 bases and 0 bases, there was a span of 12 bases. The germline CDR1 and CDR2 sequences are LNHDA and SQIVND (reference sequence). CDR3 coding DNA: TGTGCCAGTAGAAACTGGCGTAATAGCAATCAGCCCCAGCATTTT. Its protein is CASRNWRNSNQPQHF.

The genes are TRBV5-1 and TRBJ1-4; 9 bases are shared with TRBD1. The V gene's germline CDR1 is SGHRS and CDR2 YFSETQ. The CDR3 consists of 15 residues. V shed 4 bases, J shed 5 bases, and the junction held 6 bases outside the gene matches. The CDR3 loop is CASSTGTGPNEKLFF. CDR3 DNA: TGCGCCAGCAGCACCGGGACAGGGCCGAATGAAAAACTGTTTTTT.

This chain uses TRBV12-5 with TRBJ1-4, with 8 bases lining up with TRBD1. The germline V gene encodes CDR1 LGHNT and CDR2 FRNRAP. The CDR3 is 15 amino acids. V dropped 6 bases and J dropped 0; count of bases not matched to a gene: 3. Here the CDR3 DNA reads TGTGCTAGTGGGACAGGGGTGACAACTAATGAAAAACTGTTTTTT. Amino acids: CASGTGVTTNEKLFF. Full variable domain (outside the CDR3, taken from reference TRBV12-5 and TRBJ1-4): DARVTQTPRHKVTEMGQEVTMRCQPILGHNTVFWYRQTMMQGLELLAYFRNRAPLDDSGMPKDRFSAEMPDATLATLKIQPSEPRDSAVYFCASGTGVTTNEKLFFGSGTQLSVL.

Here the CDR3 DNA reads TGTGCCACCAGCAGAGATCCCGATTCACCCCTCCACTTT. Translating it yields CATSRDPDSPLHF. The chain uses TRBV15 and TRBJ1-6, with no clear D. CDR1 is LNHNV, CDR2 YYDKDF, per germline (reference sequence). The CDR3 runs to 13 residues. Trimming removed 0 bases at V and 8 bases at J, with 5 bases between.

The chain has TRBV2 and TRBJ2-3; TRBD1 is a possible D gene (6 bases). The V gene's germline CDR1 is SNHLY and CDR2 FYNNEI. The CDR3 is 11 amino acids. Deletions cut 5 bases from V and 10 bases from J, with 10 bases between. The CDR3 DNA is TGTGCCAGCAGTACAGAGGGGGCGCAGTATTTT. Protein: CASSTEGAQYF.

The V and J genes are TRBV21-1 and TRBJ2-7; TRBD1, the table's D call, was not compared with the DNA. TRBV21-1 is tagged as a pseudogene. The CDR3 consists of 15 residues. The CDR3 protein is CASSKDSQSPYEQYF. The CDR3 DNA reads as TGTGCCAGCAGCAAAGACAGCCAAAGCCCCTACGAGCAGTACTTC.

This chain's CDR3 is CAWTGQGVYEQYF. The CDR3 nucleotides read TGTGCCTGGACGGGACAGGGGGTTTACGAGCAGTACTTC. The chain combines TRBV30 with TRBJ2-7; 11 positions agree with TRBD1. In germline, CDR1 is GTSNPN, CDR2 SVGIG (reference sequence). This CDR3 is 13 amino acids long. With 4 bases clipped from V and 4 bases from J, the junction kept 3 bases outside the gene matches.

This clone was detected once. The V and J genes are TRBV6-4 and TRBJ2-7, with TRBD1 matching 10 bases. CDR3 length: 14 amino acids. Looked up from germline, CDR1 is MRHNA and CDR2 is SNTAGT. The junction had 7 bases not matched to a gene; V was cut back by 6 bases and J by 5 bases. This CDR3 is CASSRGQGGHEQYF. CDR3 DNA sequence: TGTGCCAGCAGCCGCGGACAGGGGGGCCACGAGCAGTACTTC.

The V gene is TRBV19, the J gene TRBJ2-5; TRBD1 aligns across 11 bases. This CDR3 has 14 amino acids. Germline V CDR1 and CDR2: LNHDA, SQIVND (reference sequence). J gave up 7 bases and V 9 bases, and 10 bases lay outside the gene matches. CDR3 region: CASQRTGGFGTQYF. Written as DNA, the CDR3 is TGTGCCAGCCAAAGGACAGGGGGCTTTGGGACCCAGTACTTC. Looking up the rest from reference TRBV19 and TRBJ2-5 gives the full variable domain: DGGITQSPKYLFRKEGQNVTLSCEQNLNHDAMYWYRQDPGQGLRLIYYSQIVNDFQKGDIAEGYSVSREKKESFPLTVTSAQKNPTAFYLCASQRTGGFGTQYFGPGTRLLVL.

The chain employs TRBV18 and TRBJ2-2; D unclear. CDR3 length: 16 residues. Germline V gene data show CDR1 as KGHSH and CDR2 as LQKENI. Trimming shortened V by 3 bases and J by 0 bases, and 11 bases separated the two germline ends. Written as DNA, the CDR3 is TGTGCCAGCTCACCCTTCGACAACGCGAACACCGGGGAGCTGTTTTTT. Residues: CASSPFDNANTGELFF.

The chain joins TRBV29-1 to TRBJ2-7, with D possibly matching TRBD1 (5 bases). Germline lookup yields CDR1 SQVTM and CDR2 ANQGSEA. CDR3 size: 13 residues. The V and J ends lost 4 bases and 6 bases respectively, with 16 bases between them. The CDR3 reads CSVARQGKGEQYF. CDR3 DNA: TGCAGCGTTGCTCGCCAGGGTAAAGGCGAGCAGTACTTC.

The chain is built from TRBV6-5 and TRBJ1-1; D possibly corresponds to TRBD1 (6 bases). CDR1 MNHEY and CDR2 SVGAGI come from the germline V gene. Trimming shortened V by 4 bases and J by 1 base, and 13 bases separated the two germline ends. The CDR3 spans 15 residues. The CDR3 DNA reads TGTGCCAGCAGTTCCGCGACGACAGGGAACACTGAAGCTTTCTTT. It yields the protein CASSSATTGNTEAFF.

DNA for the CDR3: TGTGCCAGCAGGGTAGGGGACGGAGACACAGATACGCAGTATTTT. It yields the protein CASRVGDGDTDTQYF. This rearrangement joins TRBV4-2 to TRBJ2-3; possibly TRBD1 or TRBD2 for D (5 bases each). Germline CDR1 and CDR2: LGHNA and YNFKEQ. The CDR3 spans 15 residues. V was shortened by 6 bases and J by 2 bases, with 15 bases between the two germline ends.

This chain connects TRBV14 to TRBJ2-1, with 14 bases lining up with TRBD2. This CDR3 contains 18 residues. The V gene end was trimmed by 4 bases and the J gene end by 0 bases; junction bases not matched to a gene: 5. Germline CDR1 SGHDN, CDR2 FVKESK. The CDR3 region is CASSLWTSGGSSYNEQFF. The CDR3 DNA is TGTGCCAGCAGCCTATGGACTAGCGGGGGGAGCTCCTACAATGAGCAGTTCTTC.

This clone was seen once. This sequence joins TRBV5-1 and TRBJ2-1, with D unresolved. The V and J ends lost 4 bases and 9 bases respectively, with 11 bases between them. This CDR3 spans 12 amino acids. Germline lookup yields CDR1 SGHRS and CDR2 YFSETQ. CDR3 DNA sequence: TGCGCCAGCAGCGTCCAAACTGGTGAGCAGTTCTTC. Translation: CASSVQTGEQFF.

The chain combines TRBV9 with TRBJ2-3; the match to TRBD2 covers 12 bases. The CDR3 loop spans 16 amino acids. CDR1 is SGDLS, CDR2 YYNGEE, per germline. V trimming: 3 bases; J trimming: 4 bases; junction bases outside the gene matches: 6. The CDR3 DNA sequence: TGTGCCAGCAGCGCCGGACTAGCGGGGATCCCAGATACGCAGTATTTT. Encoded protein: CASSAGLAGIPDTQYF.

This sequence joins TRBV5-1 and TRBJ2-7; maybe TRBD1 (6 bases). Germline values: CDR1 SGHRS, CDR2 YFSETQ. Between the trimmed V and J ends, which lost 3 bases and 2 bases, there was a span of 12 bases. CDR3 length equals 14 residues. CDR3 in amino acids: CASSSAGQTYEQYF. The CDR3 bases are TGCGCCAGCAGCTCCGCCGGACAGACCTACGAGCAGTACTTC.

The gene calls are TRBV30 and TRBJ2-7, with D possibly being TRBD2 (7 bases). Per the germline V gene, CDR1 is GTSNPN and CDR2 is SVGIG (reference sequence). V was clipped by 5 bases and J by 4 bases, with 18 bases between them. This CDR3 region has 14 residues. CDR3 sequence: CAWGIRGGPYEQYF. In DNA form, the CDR3 reads TGTGCCTGGGGTATAAGGGGGGGCCCTTACGAGCAGTACTTC.